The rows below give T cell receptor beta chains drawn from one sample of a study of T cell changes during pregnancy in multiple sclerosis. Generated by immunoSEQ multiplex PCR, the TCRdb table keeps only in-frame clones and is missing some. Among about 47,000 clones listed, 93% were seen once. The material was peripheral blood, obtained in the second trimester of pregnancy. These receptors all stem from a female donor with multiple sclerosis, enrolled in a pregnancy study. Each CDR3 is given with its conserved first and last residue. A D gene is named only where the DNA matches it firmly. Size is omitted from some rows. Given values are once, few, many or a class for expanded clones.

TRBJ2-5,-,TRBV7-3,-,CASSLTPQETQYF,TGTGCCAGCAGCTTAACTCCTCAAGAGACCCAGTACTTC
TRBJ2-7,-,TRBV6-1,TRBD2,CASSKAGVFPYEQYF,TGTGCCAGCAGCAAAGCGGGAGTATTCCCCTACGAGCAGTACTTC
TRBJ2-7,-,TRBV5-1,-,CASSGARGGAYEQYF,TGCGCCAGCAGCGGGGCGAGGGGGGGCGCCTACGAGCAGTACTTC
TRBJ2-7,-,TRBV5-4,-,CASSFNSYEQYF,TGTGCCAGCAGCTTTAACTCCTACGAGCAGTACTTC
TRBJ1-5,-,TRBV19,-,CASSEDRNQPQHF,TGTGCCAGTAGTGAGGATAGGAATCAGCCCCAGCATTTT
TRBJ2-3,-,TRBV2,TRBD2,CASSLLSSGDTQYF,TGTGCCAGCAGTTTGTTGTCTAGCGGAGATACGCAGTATTTT
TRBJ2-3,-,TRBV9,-,CASSDRRLTGERDTQYF,TGTGCCAGCAGCGACCGACGCCTAACGGGAGAGAGGGATACGCAGTATTTT
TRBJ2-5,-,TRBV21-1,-,CASLLAGDRETQYF,TGTGCCAGTCTATTAGCGGGAGATCGCGAGACCCAGTACTTC
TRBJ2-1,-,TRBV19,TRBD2,CASSIRAGVEEQFF,TGTGCCAGTAGTATAAGGGCGGGAGTAGAAGAGCAGTTCTTC
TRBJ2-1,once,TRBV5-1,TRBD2,CASSLVGAGALRSYNEQFF,TGCGCCAGCAGCTTGGTAGGAGCGGGAGCGCTGAGGTCCTACAATGAGCAGTTCTTC
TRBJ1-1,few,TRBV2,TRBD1,CASSVSGGTEAFF,TGTGCCAGCAGTGTTTCAGGGGGGACTGAAGCTTTCTTT
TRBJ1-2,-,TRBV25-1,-,CASSVFQGLSYGYTF,TGTGCCAGCAGTGTTTTCCAGGGATTGAGCTATGGCTACACCTTC
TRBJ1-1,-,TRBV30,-,CAWREDTNTEAFF,TGTGCCTGGAGAGAGGACACGAACACTGAAGCTTTCTTT
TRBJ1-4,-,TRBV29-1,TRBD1,CSVEEAGTGGDKLFF,TGCAGCGTTGAAGAAGCCGGGACAGGGGGCGACAAACTGTTTTTT
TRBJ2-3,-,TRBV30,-,CAWSVQVTDTQYF,TGTGCCTGGAGTGTACAGGTCACAGATACGCAGTATTTT
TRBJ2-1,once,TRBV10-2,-,CASLQRASVRNEQFF,TGCGCCAGCCTCCAGAGGGCTAGCGTTCGGAATGAGCAGTTCTTC
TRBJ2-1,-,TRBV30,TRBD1,CAWGTVNNEQFF,TGTGCCTGGGGGACAGTCAACAATGAGCAGTTCTTC
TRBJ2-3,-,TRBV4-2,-,CASSQEPLGRDTQYF,TGTGCCAGCAGCCAGGAGCCCTTGGGGAGAGATACGCAGTATTTT
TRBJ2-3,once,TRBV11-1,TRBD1,CASSLGRDRAGYTQYF,TGTGCCAGCAGCTTAGGCCGGGACAGGGCTGGGTATACGCAGTATTTT
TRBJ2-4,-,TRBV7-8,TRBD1,CASSLTPDRGKNIQYF,TGTGCCAGCAGCTTAACCCCGGACAGGGGGAAAAACATTCAGTACTTC
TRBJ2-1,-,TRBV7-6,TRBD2,CASSPRNSGSSAYEQFF,TGTGCCAGCAGTCCTAGGAATAGCGGGAGTTCCGCCTATGAGCAGTTCTTC
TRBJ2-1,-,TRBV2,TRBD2,CASSETAGGSNEQFF,TGTGCCAGCAGTGAAACAGCGGGAGGGAGCAATGAGCAGTTCTTC
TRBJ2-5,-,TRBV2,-,CASSYGLEETQYF,TGTGCCAGCAGTTACGGTCTAGAAGAGACCCAGTACTTC
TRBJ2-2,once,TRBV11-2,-,CASSPRLVSNTGELFF,TGTGCCAGCAGCCCCCGACTAGTTTCGAACACCGGGGAGCTGTTTTTT
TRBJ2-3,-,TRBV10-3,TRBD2,CAISESTQLAGADTQYF,TGTGCCATCAGTGAGTCGACTCAGCTAGCGGGAGCTGATACGCAGTATTTT
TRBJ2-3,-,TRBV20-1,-,CSARVTDTQYF,TGCAGTGCCAGGGTCACAGATACGCAGTATTTT
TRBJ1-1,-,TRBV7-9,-,CASSATGNTEAFF,TGTGCCAGCAGCGCAACAGGGAACACTGAAGCTTTCTTT
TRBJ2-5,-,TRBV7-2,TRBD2,CASSSGLAGVRETQYF,TGTGCCAGCAGCTCCGGACTAGCGGGAGTAAGGGAGACCCAGTACTTC
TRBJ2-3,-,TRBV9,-,CASSVVGTDTQYF,TGTGCCAGCAGCGTAGTCGGTACAGATACGCAGTATTTT
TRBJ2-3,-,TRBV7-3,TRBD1,CASSLGYRGSSTDTQYF,TGTGCCAGCAGCTTAGGGTACAGGGGGAGTAGCACAGATACGCAGTATTTT
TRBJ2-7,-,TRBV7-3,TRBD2,CASSLTGLATYEQYF,TGTGCCAGCAGTCTGACCGGACTAGCGACCTACGAGCAGTACTTC
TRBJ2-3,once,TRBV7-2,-,CASSHRLGGAGDTQYF,TGTGCCAGCAGCCACCGATTAGGGGGGGCTGGAGATACGCAGTATTTT
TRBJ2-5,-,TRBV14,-,CASSQDQETRETQYF,TGTGCCAGCAGCCAAGATCAAGAGACTAGGGAGACCCAGTACTTC
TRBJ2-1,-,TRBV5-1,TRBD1,CASSPTGSLYNEQFF,TGCGCCAGCAGCCCGACAGGGTCTCTGTACAATGAGCAGTTCTTC
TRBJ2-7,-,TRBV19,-,CASSFTQGYEQYF,TGTGCCAGTAGCTTTACCCAGGGCTACGAGCAGTACTTC
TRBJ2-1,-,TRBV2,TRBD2,CASRVRTSGSDHNEQFF,TGTGCCAGCAGGGTAAGGACTAGCGGGAGCGACCACAATGAGCAGTTCTTC
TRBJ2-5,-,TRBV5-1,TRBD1,CASSVPGGKETQYF,TGCGCCAGCAGCGTCCCAGGGGGCAAAGAGACCCAGTACTTC
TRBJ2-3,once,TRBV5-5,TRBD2,CASNRGLAASTDTQYF,TGTGCCAGCAACCGGGGACTAGCGGCTAGCACAGATACGCAGTATTTT
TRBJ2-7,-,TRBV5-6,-,CASSVHGVVFTYEQYF,TGTGCCAGCAGCGTACATGGAGTAGTCTTTACCTACGAGCAGTACTTC
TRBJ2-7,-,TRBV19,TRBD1,CASSMRDRGLRDSSYEQYF,TGTGCCAGTAGTATGCGGGACAGGGGGCTACGGGATTCCTCCTACGAGCAGTACTTC
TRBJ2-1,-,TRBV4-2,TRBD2,CASSQDYSDGGKFF,TGTGCCAGCAGCCAAGACTACTCGGACGGGGGGAAGTTCTTC
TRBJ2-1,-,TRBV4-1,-,CASTTVGASNEQFF,TGCGCCAGCACCACCGTGGGAGCCTCAAATGAGCAGTTCTTC